These 18 T cell receptor beta chains were all obtained from the same sample, sequenced in a study of blood T cell repertoires in COVID-19. Data came from immunoSEQ multiplex PCR; TCRdb stores just in-frame clones and leaves some out. The sample lists about 42,000 clones, roughly nine tenths occurring once. Sequencing used peripheral blood. The receptors come from a human donor in a cohort sampled during active COVID-19.

The V gene is TRBV18, the J gene TRBJ2-7; TRBD2 matches at 7 bases. Trimming at V came to 2 bases and at J to 0 bases, leaving 4 bases not matched to a gene. This CDR3 is built from 15 residues. The germline V gene encodes CDR1 KGHSH and CDR2 LQKENI. CDR3: CASSPWEGSSYEQYF. CDR3 nucleotide sequence: TGTGCCAGCTCACCATGGGAGGGCAGCTCCTACGAGCAGTACTTC.

The chain uses TRBV29-1 and TRBJ2-1; 8 bases are shared with TRBD2. Trimming cost V 3 bases and J 3 bases; bases outside gene matches: 4. The CDR3 contains 14 residues. Germline CDR1 and CDR2: SQVTM and ANQGSEA. The DNA for the CDR3 is TGCAGCGTTGACGTCGCGGGGGGCTACAATGAGCAGTTCTTC. Amino acid sequence: CSVDVAGGYNEQFF.

The sample holds one count of this clone. The chain recombines TRBV20-1 with TRBJ1-5; D gene ambiguous. V shed 3 bases and J shed 4 bases, with 10 bases lying between them. Looked up from germline, CDR1 is DFQATT and CDR2 is SNEGSKA (reference sequence). CDR3 length: 13 amino acids. The CDR3 region has the DNA TGCAGTGCTAGTGGTGCGGGAAATCAGCCCCAGCATTTT. This encodes CSASGAGNQPQHF.

This chain joins TRBV6-5 and TRBJ1-1; the D gene is possibly TRBD1 (5 bases). In germline, CDR1 is MNHEY, CDR2 SVGAGI. V lost 7 bases and J 9 bases, leaving 24 bases between the germline ends. The CDR3 has 15 amino acids. CDR3 loop: CASTLPKAGVGKAFF. CDR3 nucleotide sequence: TGTGCCAGCACCCTTCCGAAGGCGGGGGTAGGAAAAGCTTTCTTT.

This clone was counted a single time. This chain links TRBV7-9 with TRBJ1-1; TRBD1 matches 10 bases. Unmatched junction bases numbered 6, after V lost 3 bases and J lost 5 bases. CDR3 length equals 15 residues. Germline V gives CDR1 SEHNR, CDR2 FQNEAQ (reference sequence). DNA for the CDR3: TGTGCCAGCAGCTTTACCGGGACAGGGGCAACTGAAGCTTTCTTT. This encodes CASSFTGTGATEAFF. Combining the CDR3 with reference TRBV7-9 and TRBJ1-1 gives the whole variable domain DTGVSQNPRHKITKRGQNVTFRCDPISEHNRLYWYRQTLGQGPEFLTYFQNEAQLEKSRLLSDRFSAERPKGSFSTLEIQRTEQGDSAMYLCASSFTGTGATEAFFGQGTRLTVV.

The chain's CDR3 is CAISPGTGTDEQYF. DNA for the CDR3: TGTGCCATCAGTCCCGGGACAGGGACCGACGAGCAGTACTTC. J is TRBJ2-7 and V is TRBV10-3, with TRBD1 identical over 9 bases. Germline V lookup: CDR1 ENHRY, CDR2 SYGVKD. After removal of 5 bases from V and 5 bases from J, the junction contained 7 bases not matched to a gene. There are 14 residues in the CDR3.

The chain uses TRBV15 and TRBJ2-7; 10 bases match TRBD1. In germline, CDR1 is LNHNV, CDR2 YYDKDF (reference sequence). The CDR3 totals 15 residues. The V and J ends lost 4 bases and 6 bases, in that order; junction bases with no gene match: 9. For the CDR3, the DNA is TGTGCCACCAGCACCCACCGGGACAGGGGTTCCGAGCAGTACTTC. Translating gives CATSTHRDRGSEQYF. Looking up the rest from reference TRBV15 and TRBJ2-7 gives the full variable domain: DAMVIQNPRYQVTQFGKPVTLSCSQTLNHNVMYWYQQKSSQAPKLLFHYYDKDFNNEADTPDNFQSRRPNTSFCFLDIRSPGLGDTAMYLCATSTHRDRGSEQYFGPGTRLTVT.

This clone has a single count. The chain has TRBV29-1 and TRBJ2-3; 13 positions agree with TRBD2. J was trimmed by 7 bases and V by 7 bases; bases with no gene match: 8. Germline CDR1 is SQVTM and CDR2 is ANQGSEA. The CDR3 length is 14 residues. CDR3 coding DNA: TGCAGCGGGGGACTAGCGGGGCAAGGATATACGCAGTATTTT. Its translation: CSGGLAGQGYTQYF.

The gene calls are TRBV4-2 and TRBJ2-7; 7 bases align to TRBD2. Germline V CDR1 and CDR2: LGHNA, YNFKEQ. V lost 1 base and J lost 0; bases outside the gene matches: 3. The CDR3 loop spans 15 amino acids. DNA for the CDR3: TGTGCCAGCAGCCAAGGGGGGGAGGGCTCCTACGAGCAGTACTTC. Protein product: CASSQGGEGSYEQYF.

The chain links TRBV19 to TRBJ1-5, with D perhaps matching TRBD1 (5 bases). The CDR3 runs to 16 residues. The V gene lost 1 base and the J gene lost 1 base, with 11 bases spanning the gap. Germline assignment: CDR1 LNHDA and CDR2 SQIVND (reference sequence). The chain's CDR3 is CASSIGGGTSNQPQHF. The CDR3 DNA reads as TGTGCCAGTAGTATAGGGGGGGGAACGAGCAATCAGCCCCAGCATTTT.

J is TRBJ2-7 and V is TRBV10-1; TRBD2 might be the D (5 bases). CDR1 and CDR2 from the germline V gene are WNHNN and SYGVQD (reference sequence). This CDR3 is 16 amino acids long. The germline V and J ends were trimmed by 2 bases and 4 bases, with 18 bases remaining between them. CDR3 bases: TGCGCCAGCAGTGAGGAGGGCCCCGATGAGACGTACGAGCAGTACTTC. Its protein is CASSEEGPDETYEQYF.

This clone was seen a handful of times. The chain joins TRBV4-3 to TRBJ2-7, with TRBD1 identical over 9 bases. The V gene's germline CDR1 is LGHNA and CDR2 YSLEER. The CDR3 totals 16 residues. V shed 1 base, J shed 2 bases, and the junction held 6 bases outside the gene matches. CDR3 loop: CASSQVSGTGPYEQYF. CDR3 bases: TGCGCCAGCAGCCAAGTTTCCGGGACAGGGCCCTACGAGCAGTACTTC.

CDR3: CASSVNVREGRGNTEAFF. The DNA of the CDR3 is TGTGCCAGCAGCGTAAACGTCCGGGAGGGTCGGGGTAACACTGAAGCTTTCTTT. The chain combines TRBV9 with TRBJ1-1; D remains ambiguous. This CDR3 is built from 18 residues. Germline V gives CDR1 SGDLS, CDR2 YYNGEE. V was trimmed by 1 base and J by 2 bases, leaving 21 bases between them. Supplemented by reference TRBV9 and TRBJ1-1, the full variable domain reads DSGVTQTPKHLITATGQRVTLRCSPRSGDLSVYWYQQSLDQGLQFLIQYYNGEERAKGNILERFSAQQFPDLHSELNLSSLELGDSALYFCASSVNVREGRGNTEAFFGQGTRLTVV.

This clone was found a few times. The chain joins TRBV4-2 to TRBJ2-7; 10 bases line up with TRBD1. The J segment lost 5 bases and the V segment lost 1 base, leaving 5 bases of the junction unmatched. The length of the CDR3 is 15 residues. Germline V gene sequence: CDR1 LGHNA, CDR2 YNFKEQ. The CDR3, as DNA: TGTGCCAGCAGCCAAGGGGACAGGGGAATGCACGAGCAGTACTTC. Encoded protein: CASSQGDRGMHEQYF.

The chain carries TRBV6-2 or TRBV6-3 and TRBJ2-7; 11 nucleotides line up with TRBD2. The CDR3 runs to 19 residues. From germline, CDR1 is MNHEY and CDR2 SVGEGT. The V gene end was trimmed by 4 bases and the J gene end by 3 bases; junction bases not matched to a gene: 17. In DNA, the CDR3 is TGTGCCAGCAGTTTTCGCCCCGATGCGCCCGGACTAGCGGGCTACGAGCAGTACTTC. It is translated as CASSFRPDAPGLAGYEQYF.

The V call is TRBV27, the J call TRBJ1-2; 8 positions match TRBD1. Germline values: CDR1 MNHEY, CDR2 SMNVEV (reference sequence). The CDR3 is 17 amino acids. The V and J ends lost 6 bases and 2 bases, in that order; junction bases with no gene match: 14. DNA for the CDR3: TGTGCCAGCAGATATATCTCCTCGGGACAGGCGAACTATGGCTACACCTTC. Translation gives CASRYISSGQANYGYTF.

J is TRBJ1-2 and V is TRBV5-4; D call uncertain. Trimming stripped 0 bases from V and 2 bases from J, with 8 bases between. The germline V gene has CDR1 SGHNT and CDR2 YYREEE (reference sequence). The CDR3 is 14 amino acids. The DNA for the CDR3 is TGTGCCAGCAGCTTGGGTTGGCAGAACTATGGCTACACCTTC. It yields the protein CASSLGWQNYGYTF.

The CDR3 reads CASSFRTSGTSGANVLTF. As DNA, the CDR3 is TGCGCCAGCAGCTTCCGGACGAGCGGGACCTCTGGGGCCAACGTCCTGACTTTC. This chain uses TRBV4-3 with TRBJ2-6; 7 bases fit TRBD2. This CDR3 spans 18 amino acids. In germline, CDR1 is LGHNA, CDR2 YSLEER. Trimming removed 5 bases from V and 0 bases from J; junction bases left unmatched: 10.